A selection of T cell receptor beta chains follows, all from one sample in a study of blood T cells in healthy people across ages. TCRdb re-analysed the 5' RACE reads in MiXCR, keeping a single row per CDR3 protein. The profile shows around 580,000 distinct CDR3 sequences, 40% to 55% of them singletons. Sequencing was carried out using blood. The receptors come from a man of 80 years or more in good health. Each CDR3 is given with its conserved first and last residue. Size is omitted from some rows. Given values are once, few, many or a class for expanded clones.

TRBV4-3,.,CASSQGQFDNEQFF
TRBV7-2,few,CASSRNSLAGVTSYNEQFF
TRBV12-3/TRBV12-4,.,CASTPGLQYTDTQYF
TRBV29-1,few,CSVVHRDHTDTQYF
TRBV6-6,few,CASSYSSVEKLFF
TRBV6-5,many,CASRTGSFNEQYF
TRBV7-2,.,CASSLDRGRDTQYF
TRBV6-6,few,CASQSQTGGFWSTEAFF
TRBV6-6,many,CASNTGLAGNETQYF
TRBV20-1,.,CSARDYGTGDLFNYGYTF
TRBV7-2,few,CASSPAGQALYNEQFF
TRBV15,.,CATSRDRRDRGISNQPQHF
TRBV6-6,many,CASSGGSGTDTQYF
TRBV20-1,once,CSARRGTTLFTDTQYF
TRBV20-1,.,CSAGGTGYGTDTQYF
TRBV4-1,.,CASSPEQGYGETQYF
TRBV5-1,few,CASSLASGGQETQYF
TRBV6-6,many,CASSRGLDTQYF
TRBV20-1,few,CSAPRGGSSYNEQFF
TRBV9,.,CASSPTNVGVAYSEQFF
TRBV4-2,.,CASSQEMGYQPYEQYF
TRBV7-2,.,CASNPAGQETQYF
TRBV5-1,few,CASSLDDRDRGFF
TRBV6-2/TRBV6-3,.,CASSYSSGRLETQYF
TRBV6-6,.,CASSDGTARSYGYTF
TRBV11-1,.,CASSFAGPYNEQYF
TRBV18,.,CASSPGRADSNQPQHF
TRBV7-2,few,CASSKPQVHYGYTF
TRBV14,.,CASSPPSGAPGTQYF
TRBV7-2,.,CASSVGVDREQFF
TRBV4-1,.,CASSQLTSGNTIYF
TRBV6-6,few,CASSSGTASSYNEQYF
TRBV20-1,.,CSARGGTGQQFF
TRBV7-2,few,CASSLVSGPGELFF
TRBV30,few,CAWALDEAFF
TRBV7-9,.,CASSGRDGSSYEQYF